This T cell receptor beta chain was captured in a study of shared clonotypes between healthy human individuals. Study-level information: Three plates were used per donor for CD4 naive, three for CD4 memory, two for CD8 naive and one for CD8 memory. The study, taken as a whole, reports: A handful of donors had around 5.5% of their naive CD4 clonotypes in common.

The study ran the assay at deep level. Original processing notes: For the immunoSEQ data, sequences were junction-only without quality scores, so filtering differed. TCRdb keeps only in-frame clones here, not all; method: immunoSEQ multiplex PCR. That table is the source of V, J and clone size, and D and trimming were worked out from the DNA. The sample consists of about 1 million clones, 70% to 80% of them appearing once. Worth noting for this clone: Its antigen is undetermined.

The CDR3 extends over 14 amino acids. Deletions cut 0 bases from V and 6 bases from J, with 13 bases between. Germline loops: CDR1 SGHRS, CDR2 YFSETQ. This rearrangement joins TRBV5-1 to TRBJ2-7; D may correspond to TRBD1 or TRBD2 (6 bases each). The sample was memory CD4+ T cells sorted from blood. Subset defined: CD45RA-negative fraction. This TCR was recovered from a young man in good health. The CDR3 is CASSLGREGGEQYF. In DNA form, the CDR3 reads TGCGCCAGCAGCTTGGGGCGGGAAGGGGGCGAGCAGTACTTC.